The TCR beta chain under discussion was sequenced for a study of blood T cells in healthy people across ages. The authors ran a second PCR of roughly 6 to 12 cycles using a sample-barcoded 5' primer and a J-beta primer mix. TCRdb re-called the 5' RACE reads through MiXCR, storing one row per CDR3 protein. The data contain 1.5 million to 1.8 million distinct CDR3 sequences, approximately 43% of them singletons. The germline gives CDR1 SGDLS, CDR2 YYNGEE. This CDR3 region has 13 residues. Trimming cost V 4 bases and J 5 bases, with 10 bases left between them. Sequencing input: blood. The receptor comes from a woman aged 18 to 35 in good health. The rearrangement uses TRBV9 and TRBJ2-1; unclear D gene. CDR3 DNA: TGTGCCAGCAGCACCCAACCCAACAATGAGCAGTTCTTC. The encoded protein is CASSTQPNNEQFF.